These 22 T cell receptor beta chains originate from one sample sequenced in a study of breast tumors, draining lymph nodes, adjacent tissues. The lymph nodes were axillary draining lymph nodes from breast cancer patients. TCRdb itself ran the multiplex PCR reads through MiXCR, one entry per CDR3 protein. The sample shows roughly 80,000 distinct CDR3 sequences, roughly 20% of them seen only once. Material for sequencing was axillary lymph node tissue. The receptors originated from a female donor with breast cancer. Some clones in this sample may be carry-over from other donors' samples.

As for this clonotype: A read error is possible here, since a much larger clone lies one base away. This sequence joins TRBV12-3 or TRBV12-4 and TRBJ1-4; no reliable D call. The CDR3 contains 15 residues. The CDR3 DNA sequence: TGTGCCAGCAGTTTAAGCCATGCAACTAATGAAGAACTGTTTTTT. Protein product: CASSLSHATNEELFF.

The rearrangement uses TRBV6-6 and TRBJ2-1; TRBD1 might be the D (6 bases). The germline V gene encodes CDR1 MNHNY and CDR2 SVGAGI (reference sequence). Between the trimmed V and J ends, which lost 8 bases and 9 bases, there was a span of 14 bases. This CDR3 has 12 amino acids. The CDR3 coding sequence is TGTGCCAGCGAACAGGGTTTAGGTGAGCAGTTCTTC. Amino acids: CASEQGLGEQFF.

This clonotype has a count of ten or more. The J gene is TRBJ2-5, the V gene TRBV11-3; a possible D gene is TRBD1 (7 bases). V was cut by 0 bases and J by 1 base, with 12 bases left in between. Germline V gives CDR1 SGHNT, CDR2 YENEEA. The CDR3 runs to 16 residues. The CDR3 DNA sequence: TGTGCCAGCAGCTTAGACGGGACAGCGGGCCAAGAGACCCAGTACTTC. It yields the protein CASSLDGTAGQETQYF.

This clonotype was observed many times. V usage is TRBV15 and J usage is TRBJ1-2, with D unresolved. Germline CDR1 is LNHNV and CDR2 is YYDKDF (reference sequence). This CDR3 has 15 amino acids. V lost 0 bases and J lost 6, with 14 bases in between. The CDR3: CATSRDARGRDGYTF. In DNA, the CDR3 is TGTGCCACCAGCAGAGATGCCCGGGGAAGGGATGGCTACACCTTC.

This clonotype was seen a single time. This rearrangement joins TRBV29-1 to TRBJ1-1; 10 bases map to TRBD1. V gave up 4 bases and J gave up 4 bases; unmatched junction bases: 3. This CDR3 is 13 amino acids long. Germline assignment: CDR1 SQVTM and CDR2 ANQGSEA. The CDR3 coding sequence is TGCAGCGTTGTTCGGACAGGGGGCACTGAAGCTTTCTTT. Translated: CSVVRTGGTEAFF.

This clonotype was seen at least ten times. CDR3: CASSGQANSNQPQHF. The CDR3 nucleotides are TGTGCCAGCAGCGGTCAGGCAAATAGCAATCAGCCCCAGCATTTT. The chain uses TRBV4-2 and TRBJ1-5, with unresolved D. The CDR3 length is 15 residues. Per the germline V gene, CDR1 is LGHNA and CDR2 is YNFKEQ. V was trimmed by 5 bases and J by 0 bases, leaving 11 bases between them.

This clonotype occurred a few times. V and J are TRBV5-1 and TRBJ2-1; 10 positions agree with TRBD2. J gave up 3 bases and V 2 bases, and 5 bases lay outside the gene matches. This CDR3 comprises 16 residues. Germline V gene data show CDR1 as SGHRS and CDR2 as YFSETQ. DNA of the CDR3: TGCGCCAGCAGCTTAGGGCTAGCGGGAGTCTACAATGAGCAGTTCTTC. Protein sequence: CASSLGLAGVYNEQFF.

Ten or more counts support this clonotype. This chain joins TRBV7-2 and TRBJ2-7; D possibly corresponds to TRBD1 (5 bases). The V and J ends lost 2 bases and 7 bases respectively, with 12 bases between them. The CDR3 runs to 13 residues. Per the germline V gene, CDR1 is SGHTA and CDR2 is FQGNSA. The CDR3 nucleotides are TGTGCCAGCAGCTTATCAGGGCTGATAGAGCAGTACTTC. The encoded protein is CASSLSGLIEQYF.

There are many counts of this clonotype. The CDR3 bases are TGTGCCATCAGTGAGCCCCACCTAGCGGGAGCGGCAGATACGCAGTATTTT. Its translation: CAISEPHLAGAADTQYF. The V call is TRBV10-3, the J call TRBJ2-3; the match to TRBD2 covers 10 bases. Germline values: CDR1 ENHRY, CDR2 SYGVKD. The junction had 9 bases not matched to a gene; V was cut back by 2 bases and J by 4 bases. This CDR3 has 17 residues.

Notes on this clonotype: This may arise from a read error, as a much more abundant clone is one base away. The chain employs TRBV20-1 and TRBJ2-3; perhaps TRBD2 as D (5 bases). The ends were cut back, 5 bases at V and 0 bases at J, with 18 bases in the middle. The CDR3 consists of 16 residues. Per the germline V gene, CDR1 is DFQATT and CDR2 is SNEGSKA (reference sequence). DNA of the CDR3: TGCAGTGCTGGAGGAGTACCCCCTACTAGCACAGATACGCAGTATTTT. Its protein is CSAGGVPPTSTDTQYF.

This clonotype was seen many times. This chain links TRBV13 with TRBJ2-2; a weak D match, TRBD1 (5 bases). The germline gives CDR1 PRHDT, CDR2 FYEKMQ (reference sequence). Trimming stripped 5 bases from V and 3 bases from J, with 13 bases between. The CDR3 extends over 15 amino acids. CDR3 residues: CASSPRGLDTGELFF. CDR3 nucleotides: TGTGCCAGCAGCCCTAGGGGTCTGGACACCGGGGAGCTGTTTTTT.

This clonotype was observed many times. The V call is TRBV5-6, the J call TRBJ2-5; no definite D call. The CDR3 totals 13 residues. Germline V gene data show CDR1 as SGHDT and CDR2 as YYEEEE. Between the trimmed V and J ends, which lost 0 bases and 5 bases, there was a span of 8 bases. Written as DNA, the CDR3 is TGTGCCAGCAGCTTGGAGGCAGCGGAGACCCAGTACTTC. It codes for CASSLEAAETQYF.

This clonotype appeared a few times. The rearrangement links TRBV28 to TRBJ1-2; D unresolved. The CDR3 runs to 13 residues. Germline CDR1 MDHEN, CDR2 SYDVKM. V shed 5 bases and J shed 1 base, with 8 bases lying between them. The CDR3 bases are TGTGCCAGCAGTCCCGGGAGTAACTATGGCTACACCTTC. Its protein is CASSPGSNYGYTF.

In the case of this clonotype: This sequence may be a read error, since a much larger clone differs from it by one base. V usage is TRBV11-2 and J usage is TRBJ1-4; D possibly corresponds to TRBD1 (6 bases). Germline V gene sequence: CDR1 SGHAT, CDR2 FQNNGV. The CDR3 has 15 amino acids. CDR3 sequence (DNA): TGTGCCAGCAGCAGAAGCGGGGGGCGCGGTGAAAAACTGGTTTTT. This sequence encodes CASSRSGGRGEKLVF. Combining the CDR3 with reference TRBV11-2 and TRBJ1-4 gives the whole variable domain EAGVAQSPRYKIIEKRQSVAFWCNPISGHATLYWYQQILGQGPKLLIQFQNNGVVDDSQLPKDRFSAERLKGVDSTLKIQPAKLEDSAVYLCASSRSGGRGEKLVFGSGTQLSVL.

This clonotype was detected ten times or more. V gene TRBV10-3 combines with J gene TRBJ2-3; 8 nucleotides align to TRBD2. The germline V gene encodes CDR1 ENHRY and CDR2 SYGVKD. V was pared by 8 bases and J by 2 bases, with 6 bases of the junction left unmatched. The CDR3 loop spans 14 amino acids. CDR3 DNA sequence: TGTGCCATCGCGGGCGGGAGGCTCACAGATACGCAGTATTTT. As protein: CAIAGGRLTDTQYF.

In its sample, this clonotype was seen many times. J is TRBJ2-5 and V is TRBV19; 9 bases line up with TRBD1. Per the germline V gene, CDR1 is LNHDA and CDR2 is SQIVND (reference sequence). CDR3 length: 14 residues. The V gene end was trimmed by 4 bases and the J gene end by 1 base; junction bases not matched to a gene: 1. As DNA, the CDR3 is TGTGCCAGTAGTAAGGGACAGGGCCAAGAGACCCAGTACTTC. It encodes CASSKGQGQETQYF.

This clonotype was seen only once. The final CDR3 position lacks the conserved phenylalanine or tryptophan, pointing to a likely read error. The chain couples TRBV5-6 to TRBJ2-5; possible D gene TRBD2, 7 bases. The CDR3 has 14 residues. The germline gives CDR1 SGHDT, CDR2 YYEEEE. V lost 7 bases and J lost 5, with 18 bases in between. The DNA of the CDR3 is TGTGCCAGCGCCCCTAGTCGGGGGGCGGAGACCCAGTACCTC. This sequence encodes CASAPSRGAETQYL.

There are a few counts of this clonotype. The genes are TRBV3-1 and TRBJ1-2, with a possible D match to TRBD1 (6 bases). Per the germline V gene, CDR1 is LGHDT and CDR2 is YNNKEL (reference sequence). The CDR3 extends over 12 amino acids. The V and J ends lost 4 bases and 7 bases respectively, with 10 bases between them. In nucleotides, the CDR3 is TGTGCCAGCAGCCCAGACAGGATTGGCTACACCTTC. Amino acids: CASSPDRIGYTF.

This clonotype was seen many times. V and J are TRBV20-1 and TRBJ2-3, with 8 positions matching TRBD1. The trim removed 3 bases at V and 4 bases at J, leaving 12 bases unmatched. This CDR3 region has 16 residues. Looked up from germline, CDR1 is DFQATT and CDR2 is SNEGSKA (reference sequence). Here the CDR3 reads CSASSSTGARSDTQYF. For the CDR3, the DNA is TGCAGTGCTAGCAGTTCGACAGGGGCCCGCTCAGATACGCAGTATTTT.

V and J are TRBV20-1 and TRBJ1-3, with D possibly matching TRBD1 (6 bases). CDR3 size: 13 residues. V lost 8 bases to trimming and J lost 7 bases, with 18 bases between them. The germline V gene encodes CDR1 DFQATT and CDR2 SNEGSKA (reference sequence). This chain's CDR3 is CSMAGESGNTIYF. DNA of the CDR3: TGCAGTATGGCAGGGGAATCCGGGAACACCATATATTTT.

This clonotype was recorded at least ten times. The rearrangement uses TRBV9 and TRBJ2-7; TRBD1 might be the D (5 bases). The germline V gene encodes CDR1 SGDLS and CDR2 YYNGEE. The CDR3 consists of 15 residues. The V end lost 4 bases, the J end lost 0 bases, and 14 bases lay between the germline ends. CDR3 DNA sequence: TGTGCCAGCAGCCCCCAGGGTTTAGGCTCCTACGAGCAGTACTTC. It yields the protein CASSPQGLGSYEQYF.

This clonotype came up many times. V and J are TRBV5-4 and TRBJ2-7; tentative D call: TRBD1 (6 bases). Deletions cut 4 bases from V and 0 bases from J, with 11 bases between. Germline CDR1 and CDR2: SGHNT and YYREEE (reference sequence). This CDR3 comprises 14 residues. CDR3 sequence (DNA): TGTGCCAGCAGCCCTGGACAGAACTCCTACGAGCAGTACTTC. It specifies CASSPGQNSYEQYF.